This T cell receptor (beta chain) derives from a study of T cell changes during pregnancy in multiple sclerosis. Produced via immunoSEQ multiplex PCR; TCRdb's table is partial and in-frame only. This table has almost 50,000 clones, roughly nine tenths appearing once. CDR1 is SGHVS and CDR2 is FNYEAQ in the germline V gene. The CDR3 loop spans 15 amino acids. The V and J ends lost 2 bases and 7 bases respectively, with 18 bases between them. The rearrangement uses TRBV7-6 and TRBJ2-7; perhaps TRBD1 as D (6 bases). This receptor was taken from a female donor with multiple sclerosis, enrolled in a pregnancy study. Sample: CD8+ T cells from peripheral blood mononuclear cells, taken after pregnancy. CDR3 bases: TGTGCCAGCAGCTTAAATCCCTTGGGGGCGAGGGAGCAGTACTTC. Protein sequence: CASSLNPLGAREQYF.